A selection of T cell receptor beta chains follows, all from one sample in a study of T-cell memory formation after mild COVID-19. TCRdb analysed the 5' RACE reads with MiXCR anew, one entry per CDR3 protein. This sample has approximately 350,000 distinct CDR3 sequences; 13% occur once, and the top ten carry over 20%. Sequenced sample: PBMCs or a T cell subset sorted from them (not recorded which). These receptor sequences come from a man between 18 and 35 years old who had mild COVID-19 (a few samples of this study predate the infection). Cell type and time point are not known. Each CDR3 is given with its conserved first and last residue. The D gene is left open where the match is weak. Only some rows state a clone size, as once, few, many or a class for expanded clones.

J gene: TRBJ2-5
V gene: TRBV24-1
D gene: NA
clone size: NA
CDR3 DNA: TGTGCCACCAGTGAACACGGGGTGTATCCCCAGTACTTC
CDR3 protein: CATSEHGVYPQYF

J gene: TRBJ2-3
V gene: TRBV10-3
D gene: TRBD2
clone size: NA
CDR3 DNA: TGTGCCATCAGTGAGAGTGGGACTGCGGGGGGCACAGATACGCAGTATTTT
CDR3 protein: CAISESGTAGGTDTQYF

J gene: TRBJ1-6
V gene: TRBV6-2/TRBV6-3
D gene: TRBD1
clone size: few
CDR3 DNA: TGTGCCAGCACCGCGGGACAGAGAAATAATTCACCCCTCCACTTT
CDR3 protein: CASTAGQRNNSPLHF

J gene: TRBJ2-1
V gene: TRBV15
D gene: TRBD2
clone size: NA
CDR3 DNA: TGTGCCACCAGCGGCGGGACTAGCGGGGGGATCGACTACAATGAGCAGTTCTTC
CDR3 protein: CATSGGTSGGIDYNEQFF

J gene: TRBJ1-3
V gene: TRBV6-5
D gene: NA
clone size: few
CDR3 DNA: TGTGCCAGCAGTTACTCGAGGGGTTCGGGCAACACCATATATTTT
CDR3 protein: CASSYSRGSGNTIYF

J gene: TRBJ2-3
V gene: TRBV24-1
D gene: TRBD1
clone size: many
CDR3 DNA: TGTGCCACCAGTGATCCAGGACAGGGCACAGATACGCAGTATTTT
CDR3 protein: CATSDPGQGTDTQYF

J gene: TRBJ2-3
V gene: TRBV20-1
D gene: NA
clone size: NA
CDR3 DNA: TGCAGTGCTAGAGAATCGCGGGGGCCCGAGTACACAGATACGCAGTATTTT
CDR3 protein: CSARESRGPEYTDTQYF

J gene: TRBJ2-2
V gene: TRBV7-7
D gene: NA
clone size: few
CDR3 DNA: TGTGCTAGCAGCCAAACGACAGGGAGGTACGGGGAGCTGTTTTTT
CDR3 protein: CASSQTTGRYGELFF

J gene: TRBJ2-3
V gene: TRBV9
D gene: NA
clone size: NA
CDR3 DNA: TGTGCCAGCAGCGCGGAGTCATTAGGGACAGATACGCAGTATTTT
CDR3 protein: CASSAESLGTDTQYF

J gene: TRBJ1-2
V gene: TRBV4-3
D gene: NA
clone size: few
CDR3 DNA: TGCGCCAGCAGCCTGGGTTGGGGTAGGGCTGGCTACACCTTC
CDR3 protein: CASSLGWGRAGYTF